This TCR beta chain was sequenced for a study of T-cell reconstitution after alpha-beta-depleted transplantation in children. Molecular barcoding with unique molecular identifiers was used for the TCRbeta library. TCRdb reprocessed the PCR reads via MiXCR and lists one record per CDR3 protein. The data show about 690,000 distinct CDR3 sequences, around a sixth seen once. This clonotype was detected a few times. CDR1 and CDR2 from the germline V gene are MNHEY and SVGEGT. The CDR3 is 14 amino acids. The ends were cut back, 8 bases at V and 0 bases at J, with 11 bases in the middle. The source is a human donor who donated a stem cell graft to a child with acute myeloid leukemia. This chain links TRBV6-2 or TRBV6-3 with TRBJ2-1, with D possibly matching TRBD2 (6 bases). This specimen was PBMCs from the stem cell graft donor, taken from the stem cell graft. In DNA form, the CDR3 reads TGTGCCAGCTCTCGGGGGTTCTCCTACAATGAGCAGTTCTTC. It codes for CASSRGFSYNEQFF.